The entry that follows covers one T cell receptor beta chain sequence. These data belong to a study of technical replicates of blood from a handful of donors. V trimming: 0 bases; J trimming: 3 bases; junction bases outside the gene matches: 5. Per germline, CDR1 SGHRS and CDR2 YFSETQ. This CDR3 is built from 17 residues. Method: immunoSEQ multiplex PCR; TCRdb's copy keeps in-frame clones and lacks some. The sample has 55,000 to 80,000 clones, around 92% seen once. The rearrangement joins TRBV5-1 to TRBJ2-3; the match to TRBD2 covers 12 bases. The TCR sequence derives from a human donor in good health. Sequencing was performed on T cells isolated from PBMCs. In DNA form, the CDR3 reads TGCGCCAGCAGCTTGGGGCTAGCGGGAGGGCTAACAGATACGCAGTATTTT. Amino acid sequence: CASSLGLAGGLTDTQYF.